This T cell receptor (beta chain) was documented in a study of T cell responses to AZD1222 COVID-19 vaccine. Findings and caveats of the study: Two AZD1222 doses significantly raised spike-specific TCR breadth and depth over controls. Only a handful of people who got AZD1222 tested seropositive at baseline. The sample set comprised mostly white British donors with more females, and clonal diversity was possibly underestimated. None of the repertoires were sampled until the peak T cell response had passed.

On this clone itself: What it binds is unknown.

The CDR3 length is 16 residues. J was trimmed by 4 bases and V by 3 bases; bases with no gene match: 11. Germline V gives CDR1 SGHRS, CDR2 YFSETQ. Sequencing was performed with immunoSEQ multiplex PCR; in TCRdb, only in-frame clones are kept and a portion is missing. The sample contains tens of thousands of clones, around 80% of which appear only once. Specimen: peripheral blood, collected on day 0 of AZD1222 vaccination. The clonotype comes from an adult in good health. V gene TRBV5-1 combines with J gene TRBJ1-1; 8 nucleotides match TRBD1. The CDR3 protein is CASSSGQGIMVTEAFF. The CDR3 DNA is TGCGCCAGCAGCTCAGGACAGGGAATTATGGTCACTGAAGCTTTCTTT. Filled out from reference TRBV5-1 and TRBJ1-1, the complete variable domain reads KAGVTQTPRYLIKTRGQQVTLSCSPISGHRSVSWYQQTPGQGLQFLFEYFSETQRNKGNFPGRFSGRQFSNSRSEMNVSTLELGDSALYLCASSSGQGIMVTEAFFGQGTRLTVV.